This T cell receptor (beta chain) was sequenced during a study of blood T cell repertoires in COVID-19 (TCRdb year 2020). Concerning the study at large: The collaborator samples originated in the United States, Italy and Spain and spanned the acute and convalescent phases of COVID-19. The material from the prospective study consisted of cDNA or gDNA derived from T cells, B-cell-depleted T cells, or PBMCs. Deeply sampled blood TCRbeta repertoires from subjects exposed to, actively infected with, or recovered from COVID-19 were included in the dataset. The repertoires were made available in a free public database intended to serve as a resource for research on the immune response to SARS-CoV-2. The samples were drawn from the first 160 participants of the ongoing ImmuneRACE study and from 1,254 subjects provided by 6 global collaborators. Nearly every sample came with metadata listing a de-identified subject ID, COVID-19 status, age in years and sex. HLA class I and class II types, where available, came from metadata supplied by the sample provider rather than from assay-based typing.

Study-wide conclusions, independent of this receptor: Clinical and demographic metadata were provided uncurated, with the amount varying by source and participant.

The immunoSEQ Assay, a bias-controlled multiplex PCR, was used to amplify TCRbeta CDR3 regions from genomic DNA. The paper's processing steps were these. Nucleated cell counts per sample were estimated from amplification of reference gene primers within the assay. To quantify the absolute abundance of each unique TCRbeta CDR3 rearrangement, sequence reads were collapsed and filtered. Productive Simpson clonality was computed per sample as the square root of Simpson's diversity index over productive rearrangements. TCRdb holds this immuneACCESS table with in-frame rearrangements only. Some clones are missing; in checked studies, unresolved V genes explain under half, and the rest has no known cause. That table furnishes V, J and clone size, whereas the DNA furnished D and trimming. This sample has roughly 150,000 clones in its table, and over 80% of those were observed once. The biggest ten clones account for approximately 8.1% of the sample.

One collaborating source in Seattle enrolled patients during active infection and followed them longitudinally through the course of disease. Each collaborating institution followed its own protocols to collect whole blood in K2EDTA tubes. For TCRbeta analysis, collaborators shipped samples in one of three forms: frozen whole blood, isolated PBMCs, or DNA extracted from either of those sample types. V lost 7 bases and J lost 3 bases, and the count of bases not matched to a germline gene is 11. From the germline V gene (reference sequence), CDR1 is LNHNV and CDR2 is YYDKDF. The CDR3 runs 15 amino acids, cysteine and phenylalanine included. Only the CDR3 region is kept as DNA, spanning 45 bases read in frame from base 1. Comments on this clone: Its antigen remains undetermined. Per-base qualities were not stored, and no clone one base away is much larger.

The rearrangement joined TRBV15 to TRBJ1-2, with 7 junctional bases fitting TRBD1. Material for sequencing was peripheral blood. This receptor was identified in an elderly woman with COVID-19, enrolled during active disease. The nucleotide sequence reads TGTGCCACCAACCCACTGACAGGGTCCGACTATGGCTACACCTTC. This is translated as CATNPLTGSDYGYTF.